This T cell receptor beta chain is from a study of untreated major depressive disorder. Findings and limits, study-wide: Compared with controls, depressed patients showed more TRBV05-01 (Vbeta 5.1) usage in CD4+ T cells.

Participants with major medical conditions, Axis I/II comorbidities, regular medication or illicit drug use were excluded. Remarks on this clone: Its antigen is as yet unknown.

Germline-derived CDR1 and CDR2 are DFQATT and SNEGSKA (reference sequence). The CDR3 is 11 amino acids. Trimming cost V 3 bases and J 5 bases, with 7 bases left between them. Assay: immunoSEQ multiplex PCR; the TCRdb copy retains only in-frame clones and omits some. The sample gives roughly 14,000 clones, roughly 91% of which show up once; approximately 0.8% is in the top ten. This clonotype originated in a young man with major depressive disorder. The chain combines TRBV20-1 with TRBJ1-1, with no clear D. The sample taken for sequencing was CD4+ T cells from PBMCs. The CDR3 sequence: CSARGATEAFF. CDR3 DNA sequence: TGCAGTGCTAGGGGTGCGACTGAAGCTTTCTTT.